The T cell receptor beta chain described here comes from a study of OX40 agonist ivuxolimab in advanced cancers. About the study: Therapy given before enrollment (anti-PD-1, anti-PD-L1 or anti-CTLA-4) was allowed, and roughly 41% had some.

Regarding this clone: Its antigen is undetermined.

Study-level findings and limits: At 0.1 to 3.0 mg/kg and by week 6, clonal expansion occurred in CD4+ and CD8+ blood T cells. Averaging showed that CD8+ T cells had more expanded clones than CD4+ did.

CDR3 length: 17 amino acids. The germline gives CDR1 SGHRS, CDR2 YFSETQ. J lost 1 base, V lost 0 bases, and 7 bases had no gene match. Produced via immunoSEQ multiplex PCR; TCRdb's table is partial and in-frame only. The table lists around 66,000 clones, 87% of them singletons. The J gene is TRBJ1-3, the V gene TRBV5-1, with 7 positions matching TRBD1. The sample was CD4+ or CD8+ T cells sorted from blood, taken in a trial of the OX40 agonist ivuxolimab. The sequence was obtained from an adult with an advanced solid tumor such as melanoma, head and neck, liver or kidney cancer. As DNA, the CDR3 is TGCGCCAGCAGCTTGGTTTCTGGGACAGAGTCTGGAAACACCATATATTTT. Translation gives CASSLVSGTESGNTIYF.